This TCR beta chain was retrieved from a study of blood T cell repertoires in COVID-19. Here immunoSEQ multiplex PCR was the method, and the copy in TCRdb shows in-frame clones only, minus some. The sample lists 220,000 or so clones, roughly 88% occurring once. Germline values: CDR1 MDHEN, CDR2 SYDVKM. The CDR3 extends over 15 amino acids. J was trimmed by 0 bases and V by 5 bases; bases with no gene match: 4. The chain combines TRBV28 with TRBJ2-7, with 10 nucleotides matching TRBD2. This sequence originates from a woman aged 50 to 60 with acute COVID-19. The sequencing sample was made of PBMCs or T cells enriched from blood (not recorded which). Here the CDR3 reads CASSLTSGVSYEQYF. The CDR3 bases are TGTGCCAGCAGTCTAACTAGCGGGGTCTCCTACGAGCAGTACTTC.